Listed here are 25 T cell receptor beta chains from one sample, sequenced in a study of blood T cell repertoires in COVID-19. Measured with immunoSEQ multiplex PCR; TCRdb has only the in-frame clones, and not every one. The data contain about 150,000 clones, roughly four fifths of them singletons. The sample consisted of peripheral blood. Receptors originate from a woman older than 75 with acute or convalescent COVID-19.

This clone was found a few times. V gene TRBV20-1 combines with J gene TRBJ1-6, with a possible D match to TRBD1 (5 bases). CDR3 size: 14 residues. Between the trimmed V and J ends, which lost 3 bases and 7 bases, there was a span of 13 bases. The germline V gene has CDR1 DFQATT and CDR2 SNEGSKA (reference sequence). The CDR3 DNA sequence: TGCAGTGCTAGTCGGGACGGGGGAAATTCACCCCTCCACTTT. This sequence encodes CSASRDGGNSPLHF.

This clone appeared a single time. The rearrangement uses TRBV20-1 and TRBJ1-2, with no clear D. V lost 3 bases and J 2 bases, leaving 10 bases between the germline ends. CDR1 is DFQATT, CDR2 SNEGSKA, per germline (reference sequence). There are 13 residues in the CDR3. CDR3 coding DNA: TGCAGTGCTAGTAGTCTAAAGAACTATGGCTACACCTTC. It codes for CSASSLKNYGYTF.

The chain uses TRBV3-1 (or the pseudogene TRBV3-2) and TRBJ1-2; 8 bases match TRBD1. V lost 2 bases, J lost 8 bases, and 13 bases stayed unmatched. Germline lookup yields CDR1 LGHDT and CDR2 YNNKEL (reference sequence). The CDR3 is 16 residues long. Here the CDR3 reads CASSQSGQATLLGYTF. DNA for the CDR3: TGTGCCAGCAGCCAATCGGGACAGGCGACTCTTCTCGGCTACACCTTC.

This rearrangement joins TRBV19 to TRBJ2-3, with 7 nucleotides matching TRBD2. V shed 5 bases, J shed 0 bases, and the junction held 2 bases outside the gene matches. The CDR3 runs to 14 residues. In germline, CDR1 is LNHDA, CDR2 SQIVND (reference sequence). This chain's CDR3 is CASSSRGSTDTQYF. The CDR3 region has the DNA TGTGCCAGTAGTTCGCGGGGGAGCACAGATACGCAGTATTTT.

The V call is TRBV2, the J call TRBJ2-5, with 7 bases lining up with TRBD1. The V segment lost 4 bases and the J segment 0 bases; nucleotides outside the gene matches: 5. CDR1 SNHLY and CDR2 FYNNEI come from the germline V gene. This CDR3 region has 15 residues. Here the CDR3 reads CASSGGTEYQETQYF. CDR3 sequence (DNA): TGTGCCAGCAGTGGTGGGACAGAGTACCAAGAGACCCAGTACTTC.

This clone was counted a single time. The V and J genes are TRBV3-1 (or the pseudogene TRBV3-2) and TRBJ2-7; 7 positions match TRBD1. Germline V gene data show CDR1 as LGHDT and CDR2 as YNNKEL (reference sequence). The ends lost 4 bases at V and 1 base at J; junction bases unmatched: 4. There are 14 residues in the CDR3. CDR3 in amino acids: CASSRQGESYEQYF. The CDR3 DNA reads TGTGCCAGCAGCCGTCAGGGGGAGTCCTACGAGCAGTACTTC.

V is TRBV4-2 and J is TRBJ1-6; 8 bases are shared with TRBD1. Germline lookup yields CDR1 LGHNA and CDR2 YNFKEQ. J was trimmed by 10 bases and V by 1 base; bases with no gene match: 6. The CDR3 has 15 residues. The CDR3 bases are TGTGCCAGCAGCCAAGCTCAGGGGGCTAGCTCACCCCTCCACTTT. Protein: CASSQAQGASSPLHF.

The chain combines TRBV6-2 or TRBV6-3 with TRBJ2-1; 8 nucleotides match TRBD2. Germline V gives CDR1 MNHEY, CDR2 SVGEGT. The V gene end was trimmed by 2 bases and the J gene end by 13 bases; junction bases not matched to a gene: 13. The CDR3 runs 15 residues. The CDR3 reads CASSYRYTGGDAQFF. CDR3 in DNA: TGTGCCAGCAGTTACAGATACACGGGAGGGGATGCACAGTTCTTC.

The chain employs TRBV19 and TRBJ1-6; D is uncertain. The CDR3 sequence is 14 residues long. V was shortened by 8 bases and J by 1 base, with 9 bases between the two germline ends. CDR1 and CDR2 (germline): LNHDA, SQIVND (reference sequence). Here the CDR3 DNA reads TGTGCCAGTGGGGAGGAATCCTATAATTCACCCCTCCACTTT. Protein product: CASGEESYNSPLHF.

J is TRBJ1-6 and V is TRBV7-6, with 8 nucleotides matching TRBD1. V gave up 5 bases and J gave up 1 base; unmatched junction bases: 7. CDR1 and CDR2 (germline): SGHVS, FNYEAQ. The CDR3 is made up of 17 amino acids. The CDR3 coding sequence is TGTGCCAGCAGCCGGACAGGGAGCAAGTCCTATAATTCACCCCTCCACTTT. Its translation is CASSRTGSKSYNSPLHF.

The chain recombines TRBV28 with TRBJ2-3; 7 positions match TRBD2. The CDR3 totals 16 residues. Trimming at V came to 3 bases and at J to 6 bases, leaving 12 bases not matched to a gene. CDR1 MDHEN and CDR2 SYDVKM come from the germline V gene. The CDR3 loop reads CASSLPPLVGGDTQYF. DNA for the CDR3: TGTGCCAGCAGTTTGCCCCCCCTCGTCGGGGGGGATACGCAGTATTTT.

The genes are TRBV6-2 or TRBV6-3 and TRBJ1-2; D is perhaps TRBD1 (6 bases). The V end was cut by 3 bases, the J end by 7 bases, with 12 bases between. The CDR3 is 13 residues long. In germline, CDR1 is MNHEY, CDR2 SVGEGT. CDR3 in DNA: TGTGCCAGCAGTTATACCCAGGGGACTGGCTACACCTTC. Protein product: CASSYTQGTGYTF.

This clone was picked up a small number of times. The chain joins TRBV25-1 to TRBJ2-7; D perhaps matches TRBD2 (6 bases). Germline assignment: CDR1 MGHDK and CDR2 SYGVNS. With 4 bases removed from V and 2 bases from J, the gap between germline ends came to 18 bases. This CDR3 has 16 residues. The CDR3 protein is CASSGATGLLTYEQYF. The CDR3 DNA follows: TGTGCCAGCAGTGGCGCGACGGGACTCCTCACCTACGAGCAGTACTTC.

This clone was observed a few times. The chain combines TRBV4-2 with TRBJ2-1; 9 positions agree with TRBD2. CDR1 is LGHNA, CDR2 YNFKEQ, per germline. Losses at the gene ends were 1 base for V and 9 bases for J; bases not matched to a gene: 10. The CDR3 spans 16 residues. CDR3 protein: CASSQAGGSGRIEQFF. The CDR3 DNA sequence: TGTGCCAGCAGCCAAGCTGGGGGTAGCGGGAGAATTGAGCAGTTCTTC.

This clone was observed a few times. The rearrangement joins TRBV7-2 to TRBJ1-5; D possibly corresponds to TRBD1 (5 bases). From germline, CDR1 is SGHTA and CDR2 FQGNSA. With 3 bases removed from V and 11 bases from J, the gap between germline ends came to 11 bases. The CDR3 contains 12 residues. In DNA form, the CDR3 reads TGTGCCAGCAGCTTCCAGGGTCGGGCCCAGCATTTT. Residues: CASSFQGRAQHF. Full variable domain (rest looked up from reference TRBV7-2 and TRBJ1-5): GAGVSQSPSNKVTEKGKDVELRCDPISGHTALYWYRQSLGQGLEFLIYFQGNSAPDKSGLPSDRFSAERTGGSVSTLTIQRTQQEDSAVYLCASSFQGRAQHFGDGTRLSIL.

The chain links TRBV9 to TRBJ2-6, with D perhaps TRBD2 (7 bases). Germline V CDR1 and CDR2: SGDLS, YYNGEE. Trimming stripped 4 bases from V and 0 bases from J, with 14 bases between. CDR3 length equals 17 residues. CDR3 DNA sequence: TGTGCCAGCAGCACTACAGGGAGGGGCTCTGGGGCCAACGTCCTGACTTTC. This translates into CASSTTGRGSGANVLTF.

The gene calls are TRBV18 and TRBJ1-1, with a possible D match to TRBD1 (5 bases). Trimming took off 6 bases at V and 1 base at J, with 12 bases between the two ends. This CDR3 spans 14 amino acids. Germline loops: CDR1 KGHSH, CDR2 LQKENI. In DNA form, the CDR3 reads TGTGCCAGCTCCGACGGGGGAAAGAACACTGAAGCTTTCTTT. Encoded protein: CASSDGGKNTEAFF.

The chain is built from TRBV5-1 and TRBJ2-7; D gene ambiguous. In germline, CDR1 is SGHRS, CDR2 YFSETQ. The ends were cut back, 0 bases at V and 4 bases at J, with 14 bases in the middle. The CDR3 spans 15 residues. Here the CDR3 reads CASSLAPPGSYEQYF. CDR3 bases: TGCGCCAGCAGCTTGGCCCCTCCGGGTTCGTACGAGCAGTACTTC.

The chain recombines TRBV29-1 with TRBJ2-5, with D possibly TRBD2 on 5 matching bases. CDR3 length equals 14 residues. Trimming pared 3 bases from V and 2 bases from J, leaving 13 bases between. Germline V gene lookup returns CDR1 SQVTM and CDR2 ANQGSEA. CDR3: CSVEEAKHQETQYF. Here the CDR3 DNA reads TGCAGCGTTGAGGAGGCTAAGCATCAAGAGACCCAGTACTTC.

V usage is TRBV29-1 and J usage is TRBJ2-5; 10 bases are a match to TRBD1. This CDR3 has 13 amino acids. Germline V gene sequence: CDR1 SQVTM, CDR2 ANQGSEA. J was trimmed by 5 bases and V by 7 bases; bases with no gene match: 7. The chain's CDR3 is CSARDRGGETQYF. The DNA for the CDR3 is TGCAGCGCCCGGGACAGGGGAGGGGAGACCCAGTACTTC.

This clone was found once. The V call is TRBV6-5, the J call TRBJ1-5; D not resolved. From germline, CDR1 is MNHEY and CDR2 SVGAGI. The V end lost 8 bases, the J end lost 0 bases, and 11 bases lay between the germline ends. The CDR3 runs 14 residues. CDR3 sequence (DNA): TGTGCCAGCGGGGAGAATAATAGCAATCAGCCCCAGCATTTT. It encodes CASGENNSNQPQHF.

The chain combines TRBV5-8 with TRBJ2-2; D is unclear. The CDR3 runs to 15 residues. Trimming pared 2 bases from V and 4 bases from J, leaving 12 bases between. The V gene's germline CDR1 is SGHTS and CDR2 YDEGEE. Here the CDR3 DNA reads TGTGCCAGCAGCTTTCTGAGCTGGAGCACCGGGGAGCTGTTTTTT. The encoded protein is CASSFLSWSTGELFF.

The sample holds a few counts of this clone. This sequence joins TRBV7-3 and TRBJ2-2; TRBD2 matches at 11 bases. The CDR3 is 15 amino acids. Germline trimming cut 3 bases from V and 4 bases from J; bases unmatched to any gene: 1. The germline V gene has CDR1 SGHTA and CDR2 FQGTGA. CDR3 region: CASSFSGGATGELFF. The CDR3 bases are TGTGCCAGCAGCTTTAGCGGGGGGGCCACCGGGGAGCTGTTTTTT. The full variable domain, completed using reference TRBV7-3 and TRBJ2-2, is GAGVSQTPSNKVTEKGKYVELRCDPISGHTALYWYRQSLGQGPEFLIYFQGTGAADDSGLPNDRFFAVRPEGSVSTLKIQRTERGDSAVYLCASSFSGGATGELFFGEGSRLTVL.

This clone was observed a single time. The J gene is TRBJ2-1, the V gene TRBV2, with D possibly matching TRBD1 (6 bases). In germline, CDR1 is SNHLY, CDR2 FYNNEI. V was clipped by 8 bases and J by 4 bases, with 24 bases between them. The CDR3 covers 17 residues. CDR3 DNA: TGTGCCAGCTTCCTCATGGCAGGGGAATTATCTTACAATGAGCAGTTCTTC. It is translated as CASFLMAGELSYNEQFF.

The rearrangement links TRBV12-3 or TRBV12-4 to TRBJ1-5, with D possibly matching TRBD1 (5 bases). Trimming removed 5 bases from V and 11 bases from J, with 13 bases in between. The CDR3 is made up of 12 amino acids. CDR3 in amino acids: CASSPDSLAQHF. The CDR3 nucleotides read TGTGCCAGCAGTCCCGACAGCCTTGCCCAGCATTTT.